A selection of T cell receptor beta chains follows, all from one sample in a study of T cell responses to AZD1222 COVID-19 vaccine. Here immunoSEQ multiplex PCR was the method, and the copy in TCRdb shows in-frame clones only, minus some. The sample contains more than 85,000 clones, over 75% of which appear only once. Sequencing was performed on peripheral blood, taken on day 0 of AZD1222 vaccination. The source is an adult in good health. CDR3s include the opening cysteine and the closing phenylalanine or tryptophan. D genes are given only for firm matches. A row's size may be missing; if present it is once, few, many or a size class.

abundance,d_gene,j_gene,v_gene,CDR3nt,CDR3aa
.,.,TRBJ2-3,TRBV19,TGTGCCAGTAGTTTGGGGGATACGCAGTATTTT,CASSLGDTQYF
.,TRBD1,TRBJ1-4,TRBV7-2,TGTGCCAGCAGCTTACGGGGACAGGGGGGGACTAATGAAAAACTGTTTTTT,CASSLRGQGGTNEKLFF
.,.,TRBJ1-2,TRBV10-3,TGTGCCATCAGTGATTTGGGGAGGGGCTACACCTTC,CAISDLGRGYTF
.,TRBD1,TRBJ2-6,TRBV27,TGTGCCAGCAGCAGGGGGTCTGGGGCCAACGTCCTGACTTTC,CASSRGSGANVLTF
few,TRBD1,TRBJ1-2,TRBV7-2,TGTGCCAGCAGCCAGACAGGGCTCGCTTTGGGCTACACCTTC,CASSQTGLALGYTF
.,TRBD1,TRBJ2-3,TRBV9,TGTGCCAGCAGCGTAAGGCAGGGGGTGCCAGATACGCAGTATTTT,CASSVRQGVPDTQYF
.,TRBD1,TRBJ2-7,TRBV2,TGTGCCAGCAGAGGCACGGGACAGGGTCTCTCCTACGAGCAGTACTTC,CASRGTGQGLSYEQYF
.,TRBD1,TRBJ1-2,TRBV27,TGTGCCAGCAGTTCAGGGGGGGGCTATGGCTACACCTTC,CASSSGGGYGYTF
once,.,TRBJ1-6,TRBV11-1,TGTGCCAGCAGCCCCCGGAGGGGTAATTCACCCCTCCACTTT,CASSPRRGNSPLHF
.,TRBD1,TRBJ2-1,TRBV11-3,TGTGCCAGCAGCCCTGGACAGGGGGCATGGAATGAGCAGTTCTTC,CASSPGQGAWNEQFF
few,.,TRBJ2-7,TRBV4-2,TGTGCCAGCAGCCAAGATCCCAACAGGGCGGGCTCCTACGAGCAGTACTTC,CASSQDPNRAGSYEQYF
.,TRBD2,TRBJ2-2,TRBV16,TGTGCCAGCAGCCAATCGCGGGGAGGGACCGGGGAGCTGTTTTTT,CASSQSRGGTGELFF
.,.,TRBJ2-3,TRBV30,TGTGCCTGGAGTGTTCTGGCTCGACGACATACGCAGTATTTT,CAWSVLARRHTQYF
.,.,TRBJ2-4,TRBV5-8,TGTGCCAGCAGCGTCGGGCCTATAGCCAAAAACATTCAGTACTTC,CASSVGPIAKNIQYF
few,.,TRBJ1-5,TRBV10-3,TGTGCCATCAGTGAGTTCGGGGTGGACAATCAGCCCCAGCATTTT,CAISEFGVDNQPQHF
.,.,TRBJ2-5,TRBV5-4,TGTGCCAGCAGCTTGGCGCCGACTAGACAAGAGACCCAGTACTTC,CASSLAPTRQETQYF
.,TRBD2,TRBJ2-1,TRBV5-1,TGCGCCAGCAGCCGCACTAGCGGGGGGCTCCCGAGTGAGCAGTTCTTC,CASSRTSGGLPSEQFF
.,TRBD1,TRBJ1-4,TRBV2,TGTGCCAGCAGTGAACGGGACAGGGGTGCTGAAAAACTGTTTTTT,CASSERDRGAEKLFF
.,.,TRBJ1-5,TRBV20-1,TGCAGTGCGGGAGGGGCAACCCAGCATTTT,CSAGGATQHF
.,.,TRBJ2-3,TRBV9,TGTGCCAGCAGCGTAGATGGCAGGGGACCAGATACGCAGTATTTT,CASSVDGRGPDTQYF
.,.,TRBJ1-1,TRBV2,TGTGCCAGCAGTGAAGTTAGGGGCCAGGGTGAAGCTTTCTTT,CASSEVRGQGEAFF
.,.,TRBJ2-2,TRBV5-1,TGCGCCAGCAGCTTGCAGGGTCCGAACACCGGGGAGCTGTTTTTT,CASSLQGPNTGELFF
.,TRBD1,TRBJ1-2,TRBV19,TGTGCCAGCACCGGGACAGGGCTGGTCCATGGCTACACCTTC,CASTGTGLVHGYTF
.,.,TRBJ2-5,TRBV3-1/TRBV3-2,TGTGCCAGCATGCAGGGTCGGGGGCCTCAAGAGACCCAGTACTTC,CASMQGRGPQETQYF
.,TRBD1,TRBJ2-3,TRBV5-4,TGTGCCAGCAGCCTCCCGACAGGGGGGACAGATACGCAGTATTTT,CASSLPTGGTDTQYF
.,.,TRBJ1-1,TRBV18,TGTGCCAGCTCACCGTATCAGGCGAACACTGAAGCTTTCTTT,CASSPYQANTEAFF
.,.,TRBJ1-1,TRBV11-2,TGTGCCAGCAGCCGTGCAACCAGACCGAACACTGAAGCTTTCTTT,CASSRATRPNTEAFF
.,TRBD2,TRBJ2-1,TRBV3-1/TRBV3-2,TGTGCCAGCAGCCACCAGCGGGGGGGCCAAGATGAGCAGTTCTTC,CASSHQRGGQDEQFF
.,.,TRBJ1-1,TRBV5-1,TGCGCCAGCAGCTTGTGGGGGGGCGACCCGTTGGACACTGAAGCTTTCTTT,CASSLWGGDPLDTEAFF
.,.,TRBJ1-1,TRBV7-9,TGTGCCAGCAGCACCCCCGGGACGGCGAACACTGAAGCTTTCTTT,CASSTPGTANTEAFF
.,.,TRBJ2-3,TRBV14,TGTGCCAGCAGCCCCCGAGCAACGGGGGTGGGCACAGATACGCAGTATTTT,CASSPRATGVGTDTQYF
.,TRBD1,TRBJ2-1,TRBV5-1,TGCGCCAGCAGCCAACGACAGGGCGGCGGGGAGCAGTTCTTC,CASSQRQGGGEQFF
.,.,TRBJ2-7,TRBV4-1,TGCGCCAGCAGCCACCCCCCGGGCCAACCGCCCTACGAGCAGTACTTC,CASSHPPGQPPYEQYF
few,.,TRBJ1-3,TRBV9,TGTGCCAGCAGCGGCACAGGGCTTGGGTTTGCTGGAAACACCATATATTTT,CASSGTGLGFAGNTIYF
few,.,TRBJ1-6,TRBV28,TGTGCCATCCGCCATGCCCTAGGAAATTCACCCCTCCACTTT,CAIRHALGNSPLHF
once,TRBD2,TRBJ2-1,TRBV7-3,TGTGCCAGCAGCTTAGCGGGGGGGCAGTACAATGAGCAGTTCTTC,CASSLAGGQYNEQFF
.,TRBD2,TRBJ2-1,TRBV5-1,TGCGCCAGCAGCGGAGCGGGGGGCTCCTACAATGAGCAGTTCTTC,CASSGAGGSYNEQFF
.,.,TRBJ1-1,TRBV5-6,TGTGCCAGCAGCTTGGTGGGCCTCGCCAGTGAGGGCACTGAAGCTTTCTTT,CASSLVGLASEGTEAFF
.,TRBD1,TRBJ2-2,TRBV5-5,TGTGCCAGCAGCTCCGGGACAGGGCGGGCCGGGGAGCTGTTTTTT,CASSSGTGRAGELFF
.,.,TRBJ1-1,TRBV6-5,TGTGCCAGCAGTTATTTGGGAGGGGTGAACACTGAAGCTTTCTTT,CASSYLGGVNTEAFF
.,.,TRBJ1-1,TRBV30,TGTGCCTGGGACAACAGAGGAAACACTGAAGCTTTCTTT,CAWDNRGNTEAFF
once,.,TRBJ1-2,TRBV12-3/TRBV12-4,TGTGCCAGCAGTTTAGGGGGGATGGGTGGCTACACCTTC,CASSLGGMGGYTF
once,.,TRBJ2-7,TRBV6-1,TGTGCCAGCAGTGAAGGCCTACAGCCCTACGAGCAGTACTTC,CASSEGLQPYEQYF
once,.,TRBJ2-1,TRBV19,TGTGCCAGTAGTTCAGGGGTCGGTGTAAGTGAGCAGTTCTTC,CASSSGVGVSEQFF